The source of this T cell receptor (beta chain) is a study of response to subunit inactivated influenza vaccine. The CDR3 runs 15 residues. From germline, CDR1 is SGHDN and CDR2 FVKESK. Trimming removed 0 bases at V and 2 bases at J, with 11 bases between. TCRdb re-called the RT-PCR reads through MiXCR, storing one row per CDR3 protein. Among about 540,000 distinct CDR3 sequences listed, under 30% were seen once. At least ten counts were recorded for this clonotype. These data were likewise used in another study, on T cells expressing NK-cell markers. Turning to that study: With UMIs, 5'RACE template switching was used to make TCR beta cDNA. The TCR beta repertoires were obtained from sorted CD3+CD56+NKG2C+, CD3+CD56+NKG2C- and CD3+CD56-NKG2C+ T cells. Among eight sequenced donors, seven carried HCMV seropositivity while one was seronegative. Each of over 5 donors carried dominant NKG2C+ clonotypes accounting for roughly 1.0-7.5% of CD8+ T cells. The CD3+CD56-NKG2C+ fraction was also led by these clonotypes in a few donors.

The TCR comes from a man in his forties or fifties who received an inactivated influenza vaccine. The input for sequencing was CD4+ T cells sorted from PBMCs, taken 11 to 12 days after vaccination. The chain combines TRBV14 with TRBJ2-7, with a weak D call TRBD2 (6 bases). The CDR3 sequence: CASSQDSLAPYEQYF. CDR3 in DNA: TGTGCCAGCAGCCAAGATTCTCTAGCGCCCTACGAGCAGTACTTC. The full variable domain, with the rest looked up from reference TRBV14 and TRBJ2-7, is EAGVTQFPSHSVIEKGQTVTLRCDPISGHDNLYWYRRVMGKEIKFLLHFVKESKQDESGMPNNRFLAERTGGTYSTLKVQPAELEDSGVYFCASSQDSLAPYEQYFGPGTRLTVT.